Reported below is one T cell receptor (beta chain). TCRdb's copy holds only in-frame clones and misses some; the assay was immunoSEQ multiplex PCR. The sample shows around 2,000,000 clones, about 95% of them seen only once. Naive CD8 cells lacked CD45RO and underwent positive selection for CCR7, leaving out terminally differentiated effector memory CD45RA+ cells. This CDR3 contains 16 residues. The V segment lost 5 bases and the J segment 5 bases; nucleotides outside the gene matches: 13. The germline gives CDR1 SGHAT, CDR2 FQNNGV. This sample was included in a study of shared clonotypes between healthy human individuals.

The source is a man between 18 and 35 years old in good health. Sequenced sample: naive CD8+ T cells sorted from blood. The rearrangement joins TRBV11-2 to TRBJ2-7; 9 positions agree with TRBD2. The chain's CDR3 is CASSPSTGTSRHEQYF. The CDR3, as DNA: TGTGCCAGCAGCCCTTCGACCGGGACTAGCAGACACGAGCAGTACTTC.